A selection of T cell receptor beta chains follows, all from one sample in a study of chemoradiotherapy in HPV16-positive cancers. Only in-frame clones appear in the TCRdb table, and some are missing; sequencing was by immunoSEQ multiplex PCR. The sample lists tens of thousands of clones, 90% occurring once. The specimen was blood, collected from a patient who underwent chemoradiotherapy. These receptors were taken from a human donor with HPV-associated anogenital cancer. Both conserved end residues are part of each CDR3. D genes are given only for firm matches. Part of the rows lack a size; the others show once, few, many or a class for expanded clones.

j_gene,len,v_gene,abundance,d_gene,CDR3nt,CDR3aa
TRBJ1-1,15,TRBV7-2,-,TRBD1,TGTGCCAGCAGCCTACAAGGGGGCTTGGGGACTGAAGCTTTCTTT,CASSLQGGLGTEAFF
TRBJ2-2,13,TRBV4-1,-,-,TGCGCCAGCAGCCGTCGCGGCTCCGGGGAGCTGTTTTTT,CASSRRGSGELFF
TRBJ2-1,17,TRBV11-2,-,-,TGTGCCAGCAGCTTTCGACTAGACCTGTTCCTCTACAATGAGCAGTTCTTC,CASSFRLDLFLYNEQFF
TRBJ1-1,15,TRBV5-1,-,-,TGCGCCAGCAGCCCGGGGATTCTCATGAACACTGAAGCTTTCTTT,CASSPGILMNTEAFF
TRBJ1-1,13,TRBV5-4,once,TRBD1,TGTGCCAGCAGCTTTGGACAGGACACTGAAGCTTTCTTT,CASSFGQDTEAFF
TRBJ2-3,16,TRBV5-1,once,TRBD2,TGCGCCAGCAGCCCTGCCGGGACTAGTAGCACAGATACGCAGTATTTT,CASSPAGTSSTDTQYF
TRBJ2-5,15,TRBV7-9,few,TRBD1,TGTGCCAGCAGCCCGTCCCTGACAGGGTGGGAGACCCAGTACTTC,CASSPSLTGWETQYF
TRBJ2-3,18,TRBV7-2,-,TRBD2,TGTGCCAGCAGCTTAGACAGGGGACTAGCGGGAGAGGGAGATACGCAGTATTTT,CASSLDRGLAGEGDTQYF
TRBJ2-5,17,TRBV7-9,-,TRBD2,TGTGCCAGCAGCTCCCCTACGGGACTAGCTCAGGGGGAGACCCAGTACTTC,CASSSPTGLAQGETQYF
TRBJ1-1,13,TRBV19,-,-,TGTGCCAGTAGCGGACAGTTGAACACTGAAGCTTTCTTT,CASSGQLNTEAFF
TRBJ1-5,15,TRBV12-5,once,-,TGTGCTAGTGCCCTAAAAGGGCCGAGCAATCAGCCCCAGCATTTT,CASALKGPSNQPQHF
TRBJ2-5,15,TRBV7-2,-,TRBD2,TGTGCCAGCAGCCCCTCAGCGGGGGCCCCGGGGACCCAGTACTTC,CASSPSAGAPGTQYF
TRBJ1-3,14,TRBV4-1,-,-,TGCGCCAGCAGCCAGGCCCGAACTGGAAACACCATATATTTT,CASSQARTGNTIYF
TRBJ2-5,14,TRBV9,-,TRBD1,TGTGCCAGCAGCGCTACAGGGGGCAGGGAGACCCAGTACTTC,CASSATGGRETQYF
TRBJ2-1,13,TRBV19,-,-,TGTGCCAGTAATAAAGGGACGCGGAATGAGCAGTTCTTC,CASNKGTRNEQFF
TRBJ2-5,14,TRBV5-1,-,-,TGCGCCAGCAGCACACAGGGAAGCGAAGAGACCCAGTACTTC,CASSTQGSEETQYF
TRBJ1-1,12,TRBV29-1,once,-,TGCAGCAGCGGACAGCCGAACACTGAAGCTTTCTTT,CSSGQPNTEAFF
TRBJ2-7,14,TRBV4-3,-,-,TGCGCCAGCAGCCAAAGTGGTCCCTCATACGAGCAGTACTTC,CASSQSGPSYEQYF
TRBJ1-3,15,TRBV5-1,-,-,TGCGCCAGCAGCTTGTCCGCCGGCGCTGGAAACACCATATATTTT,CASSLSAGAGNTIYF
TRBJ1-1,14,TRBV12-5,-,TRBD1,TGTGCTAGTGGTTTGGCGGACAGGGCCACTGAAGCTTTCTTT,CASGLADRATEAFF
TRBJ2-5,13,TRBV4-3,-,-,TGCGCCAGCAGCCAAGATCGCTGGGAGACCCAGTACTTC,CASSQDRWETQYF
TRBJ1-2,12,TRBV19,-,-,TGTGCCAGTACCGCAGGGAACTATGGCTACACCTTC,CASTAGNYGYTF
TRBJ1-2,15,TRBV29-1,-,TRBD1,TGCAGCGTTCCCCCACCGGGACAGGGTATTTCGGGCTACACCTTC,CSVPPPGQGISGYTF
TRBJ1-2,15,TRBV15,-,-,TGTGCCACCAGCAGAGACCAGGACACACCCTATGGCTACACCTTC,CATSRDQDTPYGYTF
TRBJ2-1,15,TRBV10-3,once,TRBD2,TGTGCCATCAGTGAGGGAGCGGGAGAGGGAAATGAGCAGTTCTTC,CAISEGAGEGNEQFF
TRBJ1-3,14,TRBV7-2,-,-,TGTGCCAGCAGCTTCAGCGGGGGCGAAAACACCATATATTTT,CASSFSGGENTIYF
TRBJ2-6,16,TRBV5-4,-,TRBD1,TGTGCCAGCAGCCTGGACAGGGTCTCTGGGGCCAACGTCCTGACTTTC,CASSLDRVSGANVLTF
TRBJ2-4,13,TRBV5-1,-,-,TGCGCCAGCACCTCGGGGGACGAAAACATTCAGTACTTC,CASTSGDENIQYF
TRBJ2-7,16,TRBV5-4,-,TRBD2,TGTGCCAGCAGCTTTAGGACTAGCGGGAGTAACGACGAGCAGTACTTC,CASSFRTSGSNDEQYF
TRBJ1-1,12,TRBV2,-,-,TGTGCCAGCAGCATGACAGTCTTCGGAGCTTTCTTT,CASSMTVFGAFF
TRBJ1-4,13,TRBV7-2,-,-,TGTGCCAGCAGCCCCCAGGGGTCGGGAAAACTGTTTTTT,CASSPQGSGKLFF
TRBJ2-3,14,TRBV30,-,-,TGTGCCTGGAGTCAGACTAGAGGCACAGATACGCAGTATTTT,CAWSQTRGTDTQYF
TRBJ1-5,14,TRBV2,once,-,TGTGCCAGCAGTCGCCGACGGGAAAATCAGCCCCAGCATTTT,CASSRRRENQPQHF
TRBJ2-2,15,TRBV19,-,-,TGTGCCAGTAGTCCTCTAGGCCCGGCAACCGGGGAGCTGTTTTTT,CASSPLGPATGELFF
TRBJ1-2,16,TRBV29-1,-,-,TGCAGCGTTGAAACGGGACCCGCGCATGGGGTGTATGGCTACACCTTC,CSVETGPAHGVYGYTF
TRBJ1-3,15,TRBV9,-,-,TGTGCCAGCAGCGTAGCTGGTGGGGCTGGAAACACCATATATTTT,CASSVAGGAGNTIYF
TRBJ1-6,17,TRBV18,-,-,TGTGCCAGCTCACCACCGGGGCAGGGGCCCATTAATTCACCCCTCCACTTT,CASSPPGQGPINSPLHF